The 10 T cell receptor beta chains presented below share a single source sample, sequenced in a study of CD8+ T cells in alopecia areata (dated by TCRdb to the late 2010s). The time point label of this sample denotes: about 4 weeks on oral tofacitinib. Sample treatment or condition, as interpreted from the label and publication: oral pan-JAK inhibitor, 5-10 mg twice daily. Library construction relied on the immunoSEQ multiplex PCR assay. To provide template for TCR sequencing, every sample had RNA extracted and reverse transcribed into cDNA. The clones in this table, taken by TCRdb from immuneACCESS, are in-frame only. Not every clone is retained; where verified, under half of the shortfall comes from an unresolved V gene, and the cause of the rest is unknown. The sample table holds 140,000 to 150,000 clones, of which 54% were seen once. Together, the top ten hold less than 20% of the sample. The source material was CD8+ T cells sorted from blood, sampled at week 4, from a patient treated with tofacitinib. These receptors all come from a human donor with alopecia areata.

This clone turned up a few times. J is TRBJ1-4 and V is TRBV5-1; TRBD1 might be the D (5 bases). Germline V gene lookup returns CDR1 SGHRS and CDR2 YFSETQ. CDR3 length: 14 amino acids. V lost 2 bases and J 5 bases, leaving 10 bases between the germline ends. The DNA for the CDR3 is TGCGCCAGCAGCTTATCAGGGCGAAATGAAAAACTGTTTTTT. Its protein is CASSLSGRNEKLFF.

This chain joins TRBV29-1 and TRBJ1-2; D is possibly TRBD1 (5 bases). The CDR3 extends over 12 amino acids. Trimming took off 7 bases at V and 3 bases at J, with 12 bases between the two ends. Per germline, CDR1 SQVTM and CDR2 ANQGSEA. The CDR3 loop is CSDGGEDYGYTF. The CDR3 DNA sequence: TGCAGCGACGGAGGGGAGGACTATGGCTACACCTTC.

The genes are TRBV19 and TRBJ1-2, with D possibly matching TRBD1 (5 bases). Germline CDR1 LNHDA, CDR2 SQIVND (reference sequence). Trimming removed 7 bases from V and 5 bases from J, with 17 bases in between. The length of the CDR3 is 14 residues. CDR3 sequence reads: CASTNLLGQYGYTF. The CDR3 coding sequence is TGTGCCAGTACCAACCTCCTAGGACAATATGGCTACACCTTC.

Only a few counts were recorded for this clone. This rearrangement joins TRBV4-2 to TRBJ2-5; D not certain. The J call may be incorrect, as the DNA end agrees better with TRBJ2-7. Per the germline V gene, CDR1 is LGHNA and CDR2 is YNFKEQ. CDR3 length equals 13 residues. CDR3 nucleotides: TGTGCCAGCAGCGATATACAGACCTACGAGCAGTACTTC. Protein product: CASSDIQTYEQYF.

V and J are TRBV7-9 and TRBJ1-2; D is unresolved. This CDR3 comprises 15 residues. V shed 4 bases and J shed 4 bases, with 16 bases lying between them. Looked up from germline, CDR1 is SEHNR and CDR2 is FQNEAQ (reference sequence). For the CDR3, the DNA is TGTGCCAGCAGCTCTTCGTCGTGGGAGATCTATGGCTACACCTTC. Translating gives CASSSSSWEIYGYTF.

The chain uses TRBV7-9 and TRBJ2-5; TRBD2 aligns across 7 bases. The V gene's germline CDR1 is SEHNR and CDR2 FQNEAQ (reference sequence). Losses at the gene ends were 5 bases for V and 2 bases for J; bases not matched to a gene: 8. This CDR3 is built from 15 residues. CDR3 sequence (DNA): TGTGCCAGCAGCCCCGATCTAGCGGAACAAGAGACCCAGTACTTC. The encoded protein is CASSPDLAEQETQYF.

V is TRBV29-1 and J is TRBJ1-2, with 7 positions matching TRBD1. Germline V gives CDR1 SQVTM, CDR2 ANQGSEA. The CDR3 is made up of 14 amino acids. Trimming took 4 bases from V and 4 from J; bases not matched to a gene: 9. The CDR3 sequence is CSVVGTEAPYGYTF. The DNA of the CDR3 is TGCAGCGTTGTTGGGACAGAGGCCCCCTATGGCTACACCTTC.

The chain combines TRBV29-1 with TRBJ1-3; D is uncertain. The length of the CDR3 is 14 residues. Germline CDR1 reads SQVTM; CDR2 reads ANQGSEA. V was clipped by 6 bases and J by 2 bases, with 14 bases between them. CDR3 nucleotides: TGCAGCGTCCCCACCGACGAACCTGGAAACACCATATATTTT. Translating it yields CSVPTDEPGNTIYF.

This clone was seen more than once but under ten times. The CDR3 nucleotides are TGCGCCAGCAGCGATCCGGGACTCACAGATACGCAGTATTTT. Its translation: CASSDPGLTDTQYF. The chain combines TRBV5-1 with TRBJ2-3; TRBD2 might be the D (6 bases). Trimming took off 4 bases at V and 2 bases at J, with 11 bases between the two ends. Germline CDR1 SGHRS, CDR2 YFSETQ. The CDR3 totals 14 residues.

The chain has TRBV5-6 and TRBJ1-3; TRBD1 is a possible D gene (6 bases). Trimming left V 4 bases short and J 2 bases short, with 10 bases between. CDR3 size: 14 residues. Germline CDR1 reads SGHDT; CDR2 reads YYEEEE. The CDR3 DNA reads TGTGCCAGCAGCGACGGACAGCCTGGAAACACCATATATTTT. Translated, it gives CASSDGQPGNTIYF.